This T cell receptor beta chain was recorded in a study of T cells after yellow fever vaccination. Study context: It was SMART-Seq v4 Ultra Low Input that prepared the fractions with low cell numbers.

This CDR3 is built from 15 residues. In germline, CDR1 is DFQATT, CDR2 SNEGSKA (reference sequence). V was pared by 0 bases and J by 10 bases, with 16 bases between. TCRdb ran MiXCR on the 5' RACE reads and lists one entry per CDR3 protein. Seen here are under 250,000 distinct CDR3 sequences, roughly 3.3% observed once, and the top ten hold approximately 3.5%. This clonotype was picked up many times. Its antigen is unknown. Study results and limitations: Re-detected after boosting: most primary clones, 96% of CD4 and less than 90% of CD8. Weaker, the secondary response peaked sooner, at day 5 versus 15. Abundant clonotypes from the bulk population could contaminate FACS-sorted repertoires.

The chain recombines TRBV20-1 with TRBJ1-6, with a weak D call TRBD1 (6 bases). This sequence originates from a man younger than 35 who received the YFV17D yellow fever vaccine. Source: CD4+ T cells sorted from PBMCs, taken 10 days after the yellow fever booster vaccination. This CDR3 reads CSARDWGGVWSPLHF. The CDR3, as DNA: TGCAGTGCTAGAGATTGGGGGGGCGTTTGGTCACCCCTCCACTTT.